The clone carrying this TCR beta chain was counted once. The antigen remains undetermined. Naive CD8 cells comprised CD45RO-negative, CCR7-positively selected cells, excluding terminally differentiated effector memory CD45RA+ cells. In the study's own analysis: Without quality scores, immunoSEQ junctional reads could not be filtered like full-length reads. Here immunoSEQ multiplex PCR was the method, and the copy in TCRdb shows in-frame clones only, minus some. That table gives V, J and clone size, and the DNA gave D and trimming. The table includes about 2 million clones, around 96% detected once. This sample was included in a study of shared clonotypes between healthy human individuals. As for the study in general: Researchers drew samples from a couple of women and a few men aged 18 to 49. Study outcomes and limitations: Naive subsets generally had larger estimated richness than memory subsets. At large depth, rarefaction still showed sorted-subset sequencing to be incomplete.

Germline lookup yields CDR1 SGHTS and CDR2 YDEGEE. Trimming shortened V by 0 bases and J by 5 bases, and 5 bases separated the two germline ends. This CDR3 has 12 residues. This receptor was taken from a man between 18 and 35 years old in good health. The chain couples TRBV5-8 to TRBJ2-5; D ambiguous. Sequenced: naive CD8+ T cells sorted from blood. CDR3 in amino acids: CASSLVGETQYF. As DNA, the CDR3 is TGTGCCAGCAGCTTGGTTGGGGAGACCCAGTACTTC.